This T cell receptor beta chain emerged from a study of cytomegalovirus exposure and HLA in healthy donors. The PCR made use of 60 Vbeta and 13 Jbeta primers. Method: immunoSEQ multiplex PCR; TCRdb's copy keeps in-frame clones and lacks some. The data contain about 130,000 clones, over 70% of them singletons. Study-level results: Later analysis indicated greater clonal expansion among HLA-associated TCR beta chains than among equally common other chains. Sequence variants that were highly shared formed a cluster that was likely a sequencing artifact. Accurate prediction of HLA-A and HLA-B alleles (for most subjects) was reportedly achieved from TCR beta sequences. Testing in vitro showed a few CMV-associated chains specific for CMV antigens.

About this clone itself: Its antigen is currently unknown.

The V gene lost 0 bases and the J gene lost 1 base, with 11 bases spanning the gap. The CDR3 is 16 amino acids. Germline CDR1 and CDR2: SNHLY and FYNNEI. The chain uses TRBV2 and TRBJ2-3, with D tentatively TRBD2 (5 bases). The sequenced sample was PBMCs. The source is a man aged 35 to 55 in good health and CMV-seropositive. The CDR3 protein is CASSEARRTRTDTQYF. For the CDR3, the DNA is TGTGCCAGCAGTGAAGCGCGGCGGACTCGCACAGATACGCAGTATTTT.